One sample yielded the 4 T cell receptor beta chains listed below, sequenced in a study of T cells in Graves' hyperthyroidism and ophthalmopathy. From RNA transcripts, TCR beta CDR3 regions were amplified. Carried out on the TCR CDR3, a first-round RT-PCR used the HTBI primer set. A single record per CDR3 protein comes from TCRdb applying MiXCR to the multiplex PCR reads. Counted here are fewer than 650,000 distinct CDR3 sequences, roughly 15% occurring once; the ten biggest clones make up approximately 13%. Material for sequencing was blood. The receptor source for this set is a woman aged 40 to 50 with Graves' hyperthyroidism.

The chain has TRBV5-1 and TRBJ1-2, with 7 bases lining up with TRBD1. This CDR3 has 17 residues. The V and J ends lost 4 bases and 0 bases, in that order; junction bases with no gene match: 12. Germline CDR1 is SGHRS and CDR2 is YFSETQ. The chain's CDR3 is CASSPGGGAGSNYGYTF. The DNA of the CDR3 is TGCGCCAGCAGCCCAGGGGGGGGAGCAGGATCTAACTATGGCTACACCTTC.

The sample holds many counts of this clonotype. V is TRBV27 and J is TRBJ1-2; weak D call: TRBD1 (6 bases). Germline CDR1 and CDR2: MNHEY and SMNVEV (reference sequence). The CDR3 runs 17 residues. V gave up 5 bases and J gave up 2 bases, with 21 bases separating them. The CDR3, as DNA: TGTGCCAGCAGTGCATCCTACAATGACGGACAGAACTATGGCTACACCTTC. Its protein is CASSASYNDGQNYGYTF.

Concerning this clonotype itself: Possible read error: a much larger clone is one base away. The CDR3 here is CANSIAGQGISPLHF. CDR3 in DNA: TGTGCCAACAGTATAGCGGGACAGGGGATTTCACCCCTCCACTTT. This chain links TRBV7-2 with TRBJ1-6; 10 bases fit TRBD1. After removal of 10 bases from V and 9 bases from J, the junction contained 12 bases not matched to a gene. From germline, CDR1 is SGHTA and CDR2 FQGNSA. This CDR3 region has 15 residues. The full variable domain, in which reference TRBV7-2 and TRBJ1-6 provide the parts outside the CDR3, is GAGVSQSPSNKVTEKGKDVELRCDPISGHTALYWYRQSLGQGLEFLIYFQGNSAPDKSGLPSDRFSAERTGGSVSTLTIQRTQQEDSAVYLCANSIAGQGISPLHFGNGTRLTVT.

This chain uses TRBV28 with TRBJ2-2; D assignment may be TRBD1 or TRBD2 (5 bases each). Looked up from germline, CDR1 is MDHEN and CDR2 is SYDVKM. CDR3 length: 11 residues. With 6 bases removed from V and 14 bases from J, the gap between germline ends came to 13 bases. CDR3 in amino acids: CASSSWGSLFF. The CDR3 DNA follows: TGTGCCAGCAGCTCATGGGGGTCCCTGTTTTTT.